This entry features one T cell receptor beta chain sequence. Antigen specificity is unknown. The data are from a study of T cell responses to AZD1222 COVID-19 vaccine. This CDR3 comprises 15 residues. J lost 1 base, V lost 6 bases, and 6 bases had no gene match. Germline lookup yields CDR1 MNHEY and CDR2 SMNVEV (reference sequence). Sequencing was performed with immunoSEQ multiplex PCR; in TCRdb, only in-frame clones are kept and a portion is missing. The table has just over 15,000 clones, 88% seen once. Overall study findings and caveats: Within unmutated variant regions lay the reported targets of nearly half of spike-specific TCRs. Most donors were white British and more were female, and clonal diversity was possibly underestimated.

The chain couples TRBV27 to TRBJ1-5; TRBD1 agrees at 7 bases. This clonotype was sampled from an adult who received the AZD1222 COVID-19 vaccine. The material was peripheral blood, obtained 28 days after the second AZD1222 dose. The CDR3 nucleotides are TGTGCCAGCAGCCTGTCGACAGGGAGCAATCAGCCCCAGCATTTT. Translated, it gives CASSLSTGSNQPQHF.